The 23 T cell receptor beta chains reported below all come from one sample, sequenced in a study of T cells in localized non-small cell lung cancer. TCRdb's table, derived via immunoSEQ multiplex PCR, lists solely in-frame clones and lacks some. The data show 20,000 to 25,000 clones, 70% to 90% seen once. This specimen was peripheral blood mononuclear cells, taken before any cancer treatment. The source is a woman between 35 and 75 years old with stage III lung adenocarcinoma.

The chain couples TRBV27 to TRBJ2-5; D may be TRBD1 or TRBD2 (5 bases each). The CDR3 runs 15 residues. The germline V gene encodes CDR1 MNHEY and CDR2 SMNVEV (reference sequence). The V end was cut by 3 bases, the J end by 2 bases, with 13 bases between. The CDR3 loop reads CASSFAGAIQETQYF. As DNA, the CDR3 is TGTGCCAGCAGTTTTGCCGGGGCGATTCAAGAGACCCAGTACTTC.

This chain connects TRBV5-1 to TRBJ2-7, with D perhaps given as TRBD1 or TRBD2 (5 bases each). Trimming stripped 0 bases from V and 2 bases from J, with 12 bases between. The CDR3 is 15 amino acids. The V gene's germline CDR1 is SGHRS and CDR2 YFSETQ. Written as DNA, the CDR3 is TGCGCCAGCAGCTTGGCCGACAAGGGACCCTACGAGCAGTACTTC. Protein sequence: CASSLADKGPYEQYF.

This chain links TRBV7-3 with TRBJ2-7; D ambiguous. The ends were cut back, 5 bases at V and 3 bases at J, with 17 bases in the middle. The length of the CDR3 is 15 residues. Germline V gene lookup returns CDR1 SGHTA and CDR2 FQGTGA. This CDR3 reads CASSPKPGIGYEQYF. The DNA for the CDR3 is TGTGCCAGCAGCCCCAAGCCGGGTATCGGCTACGAGCAGTACTTC.

The chain employs TRBV5-8 and TRBJ2-3, with D maybe TRBD2 (6 bases). CDR3 length equals 16 residues. The V and J ends lost 4 bases and 1 base respectively, with 16 bases between them. Germline assignment: CDR1 SGHTS and CDR2 YDEGEE. This CDR3 is CASSPGSGWGTDTQYF. CDR3 nucleotides: TGTGCCAGCAGCCCCGGGAGCGGCTGGGGCACAGATACGCAGTATTTT.

V gene TRBV29-1 combines with J gene TRBJ2-1, with D possibly being TRBD2 (6 bases). The CDR3 is made up of 14 amino acids. Trimming removed 4 bases from V and 4 bases from J, with 14 bases in between. Germline CDR1 is SQVTM and CDR2 is ANQGSEA. The CDR3 DNA sequence: TGCAGCGTTGCTCTGGGGGGTGGGTACAATGAGCAGTTCTTC. Its protein is CSVALGGGYNEQFF.

This chain uses TRBV30 with TRBJ2-5; the match to TRBD2 covers 9 bases. Germline V gene data show CDR1 as GTSNPN and CDR2 as SVGIG (reference sequence). V trimming: 0 bases; J trimming: 5 bases; junction bases outside the gene matches: 7. The length of the CDR3 is 15 residues. CDR3 in amino acids: CAWSVLRGGGETQYF. CDR3 coding DNA: TGTGCCTGGAGTGTCCTGCGGGGGGGCGGCGAGACCCAGTACTTC.

The chain links TRBV2 to TRBJ2-3, with 14 positions matching TRBD2. The trim removed 7 bases at V and 6 bases at J, leaving 21 bases unmatched. The CDR3 totals 20 residues. Germline V gene lookup returns CDR1 SNHLY and CDR2 FYNNEI. The chain's CDR3 is CASNPGAWGLAGARRDTQYF. Here the CDR3 DNA reads TGTGCCAGCAACCCCGGAGCGTGGGGACTAGCGGGAGCGAGGAGGGATACGCAGTATTTT.

The chain has TRBV7-8 and TRBJ2-1; TRBD2 matches at 13 bases. Germline CDR1 reads SGHVS; CDR2 reads FQNEAQ. This CDR3 region has 18 residues. The J segment lost 0 bases and the V segment lost 5 bases, leaving 7 bases of the junction unmatched. In nucleotides, the CDR3 is TGTGCCAGCAGCCCGACTAGCGGGAGGCCGTCCTCCTACAATGAGCAGTTCTTC. This sequence encodes CASSPTSGRPSSYNEQFF.

The chain employs TRBV7-9 and TRBJ2-5; 7 nucleotides line up with TRBD1. The J segment lost 2 bases and the V segment lost 1 base, leaving 4 bases of the junction unmatched. Germline V lookup: CDR1 SEHNR, CDR2 FQNEAQ (reference sequence). The length of the CDR3 is 15 residues. The CDR3 protein is CASSLVGRGQETQYF. DNA of the CDR3: TGTGCCAGCAGCTTAGTGGGCAGGGGGCAAGAGACCCAGTACTTC. The full variable domain, in which reference TRBV7-9 and TRBJ2-5 provide the parts outside the CDR3, is DTGVSQNPRHKITKRGQNVTFRCDPISEHNRLYWYRQTLGQGPEFLTYFQNEAQLEKSRLLSDRFSAERPKGSFSTLEIQRTEQGDSAMYLCASSLVGRGQETQYFGPGTRLLVL.

This chain uses TRBV25-1 with TRBJ2-1; D is undetermined. This CDR3 region has 11 residues. Germline V gives CDR1 MGHDK, CDR2 SYGVNS. V was cut by 10 bases and J by 7 bases, with 11 bases left in between. CDR3 sequence (DNA): TGTGCCACCGAGTTATTAAATGAGCAGTTCTTC. This gives the protein CATELLNEQFF.

This clone showed up just a few times. This chain links TRBV5-1 with TRBJ1-3; no firm D call. The V and J ends lost 0 bases and 0 bases respectively, with 7 bases between them. Germline CDR1 and CDR2: SGHRS and YFSETQ. The CDR3 contains 15 residues. The CDR3 DNA reads TGCGCCAGCAGCTTGGAGCGTGGCTCTGGAAACACCATATATTTT. Translated: CASSLERGSGNTIYF.

This clone was seen more than once but under ten times. The chain combines TRBV12-1 with TRBJ1-6; the D call in the table, TRBD1, was not verified against the DNA. TRBV12-1 is a listed pseudogene. The CDR3 has 13 residues. In DNA form, the CDR3 reads TGTGCCAGCAGCCGGGACAATAATTCACCCCTCCACTTT. The encoded protein is CASSRDNNSPLHF.

The gene calls are TRBV30 and TRBJ1-5; D not certain. This CDR3 is built from 13 residues. Trimming removed 3 bases at V and 0 bases at J, with 6 bases between. Germline CDR1 and CDR2: GTSNPN and SVGIG (reference sequence). The CDR3 here is CAWSGYSNQPQHF. CDR3 nucleotides: TGTGCCTGGAGCGGATATAGCAATCAGCCCCAGCATTTT.

The V gene is TRBV2, the J gene TRBJ1-2; perhaps TRBD1 as D (6 bases). Germline values: CDR1 SNHLY, CDR2 FYNNEI. This CDR3 region has 12 residues. V was cut by 5 bases and J by 2 bases, with 6 bases left in between. CDR3: CASSRGNYGYTF. The CDR3 region has the DNA TGTGCCAGCAGTAGGGGGAACTATGGCTACACCTTC.

The chain couples TRBV4-3 to TRBJ1-5, with D possibly TRBD1 on 6 matching bases. Germline V gene lookup returns CDR1 LGHNA and CDR2 YSLEER. V lost 0 bases, J lost 0 bases, and 18 bases lay in between. The CDR3 spans 19 residues. The CDR3 nucleotides read TGCGCCAGCAGCCAAGATCTTGCCAGGGGCCAATTTAGCAATCAGCCCCAGCATTTT. This codes for CASSQDLARGQFSNQPQHF.

V and J are TRBV19 and TRBJ2-1; no reliable D call. Germline V lookup: CDR1 LNHDA, CDR2 SQIVND (reference sequence). Trimming removed 6 bases from V and 4 bases from J, with 7 bases in between. This CDR3 is built from 12 residues. The CDR3 region is CASSHVYNEQFF. The CDR3 DNA is TGTGCCAGTAGCCACGTGTACAATGAGCAGTTCTTC.

The rearrangement links TRBV2 to TRBJ1-1; 7 bases are a match to TRBD1. V was clipped by 4 bases and J by 6 bases; unmatched bases: 8. The CDR3 has 14 amino acids. Germline CDR1 is SNHLY and CDR2 is FYNNEI. The CDR3 DNA reads as TGTGCCAGCAGTGGGGATAGGGGGCGACCTGAAGCTTTCTTT. It specifies CASSGDRGRPEAFF. The complete variable domain, with remaining parts taken from reference TRBV2 and TRBJ1-1, reads EPEVTQTPSHQVTQMGQEVILRCVPISNHLYFYWYRQILGQKVEFLVSFYNNEISEKSEIFDDQFSVERPDGSNFTLKIRSTKLEDSAMYFCASSGDRGRPEAFFGQGTRLTVV.

The chain links TRBV6-6 to TRBJ2-7; D is ambiguous. This CDR3 is 12 amino acids long. Germline CDR1 and CDR2: MNHNY and SVGAGI (reference sequence). Trimming took 4 bases from V and 3 from J, leaving 7 bases between them. The chain's CDR3 is CASSFSSYEQYF. The CDR3 DNA reads TGTGCCAGCAGTTTTAGCAGCTACGAGCAGTACTTC.

The chain recombines TRBV5-1 with TRBJ2-3; 11 nucleotides agree with TRBD2. V dropped 0 bases and J dropped 6; count of bases not matched to a gene: 3. The CDR3 sequence is 15 residues long. Germline-derived CDR1 and CDR2 are SGHRS and YFSETQ. CDR3 sequence reads: CASSLALAGVDTQYF. CDR3 DNA: TGCGCCAGCAGCTTGGCACTAGCGGGGGTCGATACGCAGTATTTT.

The rearrangement links TRBV13 to TRBJ2-5, with TRBD2 matching 13 bases. J lost 3 bases, V lost 5 bases, and 6 bases had no gene match. Germline V gene lookup returns CDR1 PRHDT and CDR2 FYEKMQ (reference sequence). The CDR3 covers 16 residues. The CDR3: CASSPAGLAGKETQYF. The CDR3 DNA follows: TGTGCCAGCAGCCCCGCGGGACTAGCGGGGAAAGAGACCCAGTACTTC.

The rearrangement links TRBV5-6 to TRBJ1-3; D is possibly TRBD1 (5 bases). This CDR3 is 14 amino acids long. V lost 2 bases and J lost 7, with 13 bases in between. Germline V gene sequence: CDR1 SGHDT, CDR2 YYEEEE. In DNA form, the CDR3 reads TGTGCCAGCAGCTTCGGGGCAGGTTGGAACACCATATATTTT. Translating gives CASSFGAGWNTIYF.

This chain links TRBV5-6 with TRBJ2-7; the match to TRBD1 covers 8 bases. J lost 0 bases, V lost 2 bases, and 13 bases had no gene match. CDR1 SGHDT and CDR2 YYEEEE come from the germline V gene. The CDR3 length is 18 residues. The DNA of the CDR3 is TGTGCCAGCAGCTTCCGGACAGGGTTCCGGCGCGGCTCCTACGAGCAGTACTTC. As protein: CASSFRTGFRRGSYEQYF.

This clone has just one count. V is TRBV11-2 and J is TRBJ1-1, with no clear D. Deletions cut 1 base from V and 0 bases from J, with 3 bases between. Germline V gene sequence: CDR1 SGHAT, CDR2 FQNNGV. This CDR3 is 13 amino acids long. The DNA of the CDR3 is TGTGCCAGCAGCTTAGGGGTGAACACTGAAGCTTTCTTT. Amino acid sequence: CASSLGVNTEAFF. The complete variable domain, with remaining parts taken from reference TRBV11-2 and TRBJ1-1, reads EAGVAQSPRYKIIEKRQSVAFWCNPISGHATLYWYQQILGQGPKLLIQFQNNGVVDDSQLPKDRFSAERLKGVDSTLKIQPAKLEDSAVYLCASSLGVNTEAFFGQGTRLTVV.